Following are 15 T cell receptor beta chains from one sample sequenced in a study of response to subunit inactivated influenza vaccine. TCRdb passed the RT-PCR reads through MiXCR, listing each CDR3 protein once. The sample has about 530,000 distinct CDR3 sequences, 10% to 15% seen once. Sequencing was performed on PBMCs from blood, taken around seven weeks after vaccination. The receptors derive from a man aged 45-65 years who received an inactivated influenza vaccine.

This clonotype occurred a few times. The rearrangement joins TRBV7-2 to TRBJ2-7, with 9 bases aligning to TRBD1. This CDR3 contains 16 residues. Germline values: CDR1 SGHTA, CDR2 FQGNSA. V was pared by 2 bases and J by 4 bases, with 9 bases of the junction left unmatched. The CDR3 DNA sequence: TGTGCCAGCAGCTTACTGGGACAGGGTATTGGATACGAGCAGTACTTC. It yields the protein CASSLLGQGIGYEQYF.

In its sample, this clonotype was seen a few times. The chain employs TRBV25-1 and TRBJ1-2; 7 nucleotides match TRBD1. The CDR3 has 17 amino acids. Trimming took 4 bases from V and 2 from J; bases not matched to a gene: 13. Germline CDR1 is MGHDK and CDR2 is SYGVNS. CDR3 in amino acids: CASSGPSRQGSNYGYTF. DNA of the CDR3: TGTGCCAGCAGTGGCCCCAGCCGACAGGGTTCGAACTATGGCTACACCTTC.

This clonotype has only a few counts. This rearrangement joins TRBV11-1 to TRBJ2-1, with no clear D. Trimming cost V 2 bases and J 0 bases, with 20 bases left between them. This CDR3 has 19 amino acids. CDR1 is SGHAT, CDR2 FQDESV, per germline (reference sequence). This CDR3 reads CASSLPTFRRPSSYNEQFF. For the CDR3, the DNA is TGTGCCAGCAGCTTACCCACTTTTAGACGGCCGAGCTCCTACAATGAGCAGTTCTTC.

This rearrangement joins TRBV20-1 to TRBJ2-7; tentatively, D is TRBD2 (5 bases). Trimming cost V 2 bases and J 1 base, with 9 bases left between them. Germline V gene lookup returns CDR1 DFQATT and CDR2 SNEGSKA (reference sequence). CDR3 length: 13 residues. The CDR3 protein is CSARNTGSYEQYF. CDR3 nucleotides: TGCAGTGCTAGAAACACGGGGTCCTACGAGCAGTACTTC.

This clonotype appeared a few times. V gene TRBV20-1 combines with J gene TRBJ2-1, with TRBD2 matching 12 bases. The CDR3 extends over 15 amino acids. V shed 6 bases and J 1 base; nucleotides not matched to a gene: 4. CDR1 is DFQATT and CDR2 is SNEGSKA in the germline V gene (reference sequence). CDR3 bases: TGCAGTGCCACGACTAGCGGGAGTTCCTACAATGAGCAGTTCTTC. This codes for CSATTSGSSYNEQFF.

This clonotype was seen many times. This rearrangement joins TRBV12-3 or TRBV12-4 to TRBJ1-2, with D unclear. CDR3 length: 13 residues. V lost 7 bases to trimming and J lost 2 bases, with 11 bases between them. The CDR3 here is CASTQRRNYGYTF. The CDR3 bases are TGTGCCAGCACTCAACGGCGGAACTATGGCTACACCTTC.

This rearrangement joins TRBV30 to TRBJ2-3; D is possibly TRBD1 (6 bases). Trimming took 1 base from V and 6 from J, leaving 14 bases between them. Germline V gives CDR1 GTSNPN, CDR2 SVGIG (reference sequence). The CDR3 is made up of 14 amino acids. CDR3 nucleotides: TGTGCCTGGAGTGCAGGGGCTGGTAGTGATACGCAGTATTTT. This codes for CAWSAGAGSDTQYF.

A few counts support this clonotype. The V call is TRBV6-5, the J call TRBJ1-1; 8 bases match TRBD1. The germline V gene has CDR1 MNHEY and CDR2 SVGAGI. This CDR3 has 17 amino acids. V lost 0 bases, J lost 3 bases, and 9 bases stayed unmatched. The CDR3 region has the DNA TGTGCCAGCAGTTACTCGGCAGGGGGCTTCTGGGACACTGAAGCTTTCTTT. Amino acids: CASSYSAGGFWDTEAFF.

This clonotype was observed many times. J is TRBJ2-7 and V is TRBV5-1; the match to TRBD1 covers 8 bases. Germline CDR1 reads SGHRS; CDR2 reads YFSETQ. This CDR3 spans 15 amino acids. Losses at the gene ends were 3 bases for V and 1 base for J; bases not matched to a gene: 6. DNA for the CDR3: TGCGCCAGCAGCTCAGGGACAGGTGGATCCTACGAGCAGTACTTC. Residues: CASSSGTGGSYEQYF. Based on the CDR3 plus reference TRBV5-1 and TRBJ2-7, the full variable domain is KAGVTQTPRYLIKTRGQQVTLSCSPISGHRSVSWYQQTPGQGLQFLFEYFSETQRNKGNFPGRFSGRQFSNSRSEMNVSTLELGDSALYLCASSSGTGGSYEQYFGPGTRLTVT.

This clonotype was observed a handful of times. This chain joins TRBV5-1 and TRBJ2-1; 11 bases map to TRBD2. V shed 0 bases and J 10 bases; nucleotides not matched to a gene: 9. The CDR3 sequence is 16 residues long. Germline lookup yields CDR1 SGHRS and CDR2 YFSETQ. CDR3 in DNA: TGCGCCAGCAGCTTGGGGCCTAGCGGGAGGCTTTCGGAGCAGTTCTTC. Encoded protein: CASSLGPSGRLSEQFF.

A few counts support this clonotype. The chain couples TRBV10-3 to TRBJ2-3; 8 bases agree with TRBD2. The CDR3 covers 16 residues. The V gene end was trimmed by 10 bases and the J gene end by 6 bases; junction bases not matched to a gene: 18. CDR1 is ENHRY, CDR2 SYGVKD, per germline. CDR3 nucleotide sequence: TGTGCCACTCTTCGGGGGGGTGCGGCAGGGTTTGATACGCAGTATTTT. It encodes CATLRGGAAGFDTQYF.

The chain recombines TRBV7-2 with TRBJ2-5; D perhaps matches TRBD2 (6 bases). This CDR3 has 14 residues. V gave up 3 bases and J gave up 1 base, with 9 bases separating them. CDR1 and CDR2 from the germline V gene are SGHTA and FQGNSA. This chain's CDR3 is CASSFISGQETQYF. The CDR3 nucleotides read TGTGCCAGCAGCTTCATTAGCGGCCAAGAGACCCAGTACTTC.

A few counts support this clonotype. The chain employs TRBV6-2 or TRBV6-3 and TRBJ2-2, with 9 bases fitting TRBD1. This CDR3 contains 16 residues. Germline V gene data show CDR1 as MNHEY and CDR2 as SVGEGT. V was clipped by 5 bases and J by 4 bases; unmatched bases: 8. The CDR3 DNA sequence: TGTGCCAGCAGTGAGGAAGGGACAGGGATCACCGGGGAGCTGTTTTTT. Translation gives CASSEEGTGITGELFF.

This clonotype was seen repeatedly, ten times or more. The genes are TRBV7-2 and TRBJ2-7, with 9 bases that match TRBD1. The CDR3 has 16 amino acids. The V and J ends lost 1 base and 1 base, in that order; junction bases with no gene match: 5. The germline V gene encodes CDR1 SGHTA and CDR2 FQGNSA. CDR3 region: CASSLGGTGKSYEQYF. In DNA form, the CDR3 reads TGTGCCAGCAGCTTAGGCGGGACAGGGAAATCCTACGAGCAGTACTTC.

The chain joins TRBV20-1 to TRBJ2-7, with 9 bases that match TRBD1. This CDR3 region has 14 residues. Germline lookup yields CDR1 DFQATT and CDR2 SNEGSKA (reference sequence). After removal of 5 bases from V and 3 bases from J, the junction contained 8 bases not matched to a gene. DNA for the CDR3: TGCAGTGCTTACCCCGGGACAGGGCACTACGAGCAGTACTTC. Translated: CSAYPGTGHYEQYF.